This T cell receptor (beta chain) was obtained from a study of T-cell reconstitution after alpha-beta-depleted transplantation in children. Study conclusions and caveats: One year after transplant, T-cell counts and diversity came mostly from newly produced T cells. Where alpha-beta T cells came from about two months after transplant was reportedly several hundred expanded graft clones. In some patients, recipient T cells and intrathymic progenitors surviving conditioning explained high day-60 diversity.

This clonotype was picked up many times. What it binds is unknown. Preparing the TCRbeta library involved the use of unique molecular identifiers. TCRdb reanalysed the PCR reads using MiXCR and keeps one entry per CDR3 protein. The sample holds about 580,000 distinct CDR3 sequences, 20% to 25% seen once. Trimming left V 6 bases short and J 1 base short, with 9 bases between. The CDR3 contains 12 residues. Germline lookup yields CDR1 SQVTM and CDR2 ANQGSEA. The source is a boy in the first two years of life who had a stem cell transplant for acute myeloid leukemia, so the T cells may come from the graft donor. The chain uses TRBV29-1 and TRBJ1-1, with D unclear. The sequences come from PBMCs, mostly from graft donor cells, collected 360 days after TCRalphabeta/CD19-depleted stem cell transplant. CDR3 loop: CSVVWWNTEAFF. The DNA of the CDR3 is TGCAGCGTCGTTTGGTGGAACACTGAAGCTTTCTTT.